These 22 T cell receptor beta chains share one sample of origin, sequenced in a study of cytomegalovirus exposure and HLA in healthy donors. PCR involved 60 Vbeta and 13 Jbeta primers. The assay was immunoSEQ multiplex PCR, and TCRdb's table has in-frame clones only and misses some. The sample lists around 89,000 clones, around three quarters occurring once. The sample taken for sequencing was PBMCs. The receptors here all came from a man aged 35 to 55 in good health and CMV-seronegative.

The chain joins TRBV27 to TRBJ2-1, with D perhaps TRBD2 (7 bases). Germline CDR1 reads MNHEY; CDR2 reads SMNVEV (reference sequence). Trimming took off 7 bases at V and 9 bases at J, with 22 bases between the two ends. The CDR3 totals 15 residues. CDR3 sequence reads: CASTLPSTGRGEQFF. The CDR3 region has the DNA TGTGCCAGCACCTTACCCAGTACAGGGAGGGGTGAGCAGTTCTTC.

V is TRBV4-3 and J is TRBJ1-6; weak D call: TRBD1 (6 bases). Looked up from germline, CDR1 is LGHNA and CDR2 is YSLEER. Trimming took off 0 bases at V and 0 bases at J, with 18 bases between the two ends. The CDR3 length is 20 residues. Written as DNA, the CDR3 is TGCGCCAGCAGCCAAGATGGGACAATGGCAGAAAGCTCCTATAATTCACCCCTCCACTTT. As protein: CASSQDGTMAESSYNSPLHF.

The chain combines TRBV11-1 with TRBJ1-2; no definite D call. Germline lookup yields CDR1 SGHAT and CDR2 FQDESV (reference sequence). The CDR3 has 14 amino acids. Trimming pared 4 bases from V and 8 bases from J, leaving 17 bases between. The CDR3 sequence is CASSSPRRAPGYTF. DNA for the CDR3: TGTGCCAGCAGCTCACCTCGGCGGGCCCCCGGCTACACCTTC.

This clone was found a few times. This rearrangement joins TRBV7-9 to TRBJ2-5; 8 bases line up with TRBD1. The CDR3 contains 14 residues. The germline CDR1 and CDR2 sequences are SEHNR and FQNEAQ (reference sequence). Losses at the gene ends were 4 bases for V and 4 bases for J; bases not matched to a gene: 5. In DNA, the CDR3 is TGTGCCAGCAGCTACGGACAGGGCAGAGAGACCCAGTACTTC. It translates to CASSYGQGRETQYF.

The chain links TRBV5-1 to TRBJ2-3; 7 positions match TRBD1. The trim removed 2 bases at V and 3 bases at J, leaving 3 bases unmatched. From germline, CDR1 is SGHRS and CDR2 YFSETQ. This CDR3 comprises 14 residues. As DNA, the CDR3 is TGCGCCAGCAGCTTAGGGACAGCTACAGATACGCAGTATTTT. Protein product: CASSLGTATDTQYF. Complete variable domain (other parts from reference TRBV5-1 and TRBJ2-3): KAGVTQTPRYLIKTRGQQVTLSCSPISGHRSVSWYQQTPGQGLQFLFEYFSETQRNKGNFPGRFSGRQFSNSRSEMNVSTLELGDSALYLCASSLGTATDTQYFGPGTRLTVL.

In this sample, this clone turned up a few times. The genes are TRBV7-2 and TRBJ1-4, with a tentative D call TRBD1 (6 bases). The V end lost 2 bases, the J end lost 8 bases, and 6 bases lay between the germline ends. The CDR3 totals 12 residues. The V gene's germline CDR1 is SGHTA and CDR2 FQGNSA. In DNA form, the CDR3 reads TGTGCCAGCAGCTTACAGGGGGAAAAACTGTTTTTT. It encodes CASSLQGEKLFF.

The V call is TRBV7-8, the J call TRBJ1-5; D possibly corresponds to TRBD1 (6 bases). CDR1 is SGHVS, CDR2 FQNEAQ, per germline. Trimming removed 1 base at V and 6 bases at J, with 10 bases between. The CDR3 totals 14 residues. DNA of the CDR3: TGTGCCAGCAGCTTAGGGGACATGGGTCAGCCCCAGCATTTT. The encoded protein is CASSLGDMGQPQHF.

CDR3 in amino acids: CAISMGQGETQYF. The CDR3 DNA reads TGTGCCATCAGTATGGGACAGGGAGAGACCCAGTACTTC. The chain combines TRBV10-3 with TRBJ2-5; 9 bases map to TRBD1. Germline V gives CDR1 ENHRY, CDR2 SYGVKD. The CDR3 sequence is 13 residues long. Germline trimming cut 5 bases from V and 4 bases from J; bases unmatched to any gene: 2.

The J gene is TRBJ2-7, the V gene TRBV13; D might be TRBD2 (7 bases). Trimming removed 1 base at V and 3 bases at J, with 13 bases between. Per the germline V gene, CDR1 is PRHDT and CDR2 is FYEKMQ (reference sequence). The CDR3 is 15 amino acids. The CDR3 sequence: CASSLAGGRIYEQYF. For the CDR3, the DNA is TGTGCCAGCAGCTTAGCGGGGGGCAGGATCTACGAGCAGTACTTC.

The chain recombines TRBV7-7 with TRBJ1-1, with no clear D. This CDR3 region has 13 residues. Germline V lookup: CDR1 SSHAT, CDR2 FNYEAQ (reference sequence). V dropped 3 bases and J dropped 1 base, with 6 bases sitting between them. The CDR3 spells CASSLRENTEAFF. The CDR3 DNA reads TGTGCCAGCAGCTTGAGGGAGAACACTGAAGCTTTCTTT. Using reference TRBV7-7 and TRBJ1-1 for the parts outside the CDR3, the full variable domain is GAGVSQSPRYKVTKRGQDVTLRCDPISSHATLYWYQQALGQGPEFLTYFNYEAQPDKSGLPSDRFSAERPEGSISTLTIQRTEQRDSAMYRCASSLRENTEAFFGQGTRLTVV.

In its sample, this clone was seen once. The V gene is TRBV19, the J gene TRBJ1-1; the D gene is possibly TRBD1 (6 bases). V shed 10 bases and J shed 3 bases, with 15 bases lying between them. Germline CDR1 is LNHDA and CDR2 is SQIVND (reference sequence). The CDR3 has 13 residues. The CDR3 sequence is CATADRRDTEAFF. The CDR3 DNA reads as TGTGCCACCGCTGACAGGCGGGACACTGAAGCTTTCTTT. The full variable domain, rest sourced from reference TRBV19 and TRBJ1-1, is DGGITQSPKYLFRKEGQNVTLSCEQNLNHDAMYWYRQDPGQGLRLIYYSQIVNDFQKGDIAEGYSVSREKKESFPLTVTSAQKNPTAFYLCATADRRDTEAFFGQGTRLTVV.

The rearrangement uses TRBV7-2 and TRBJ2-7; no clear D gene. This CDR3 is built from 12 residues. The germline V and J ends were trimmed by 1 base and 9 bases, with 10 bases remaining between them. Germline lookup yields CDR1 SGHTA and CDR2 FQGNSA. As DNA, the CDR3 is TGTGCCAGCAGCTTAGACGGTTCTATGCAGTACTTC. Encoded protein: CASSLDGSMQYF.

The chain carries TRBV7-2 and TRBJ1-2; 7 bases agree with TRBD1. V shed 4 bases and J 7 bases; nucleotides not matched to a gene: 15. Germline V gives CDR1 SGHTA, CDR2 FQGNSA. The CDR3 runs 16 residues. Written as DNA, the CDR3 is TGTGCCAGCAGCTCACAAGAGGACAGGCCCCGGGGTGGCTACACCTTC. This encodes CASSSQEDRPRGGYTF.

V and J are TRBV21-1 and TRBJ1-2; the D segment call TRBD1 is taken from the table without a DNA check. TRBV21-1 is designated a pseudogene. The CDR3 has 14 amino acids. The CDR3 DNA reads as TGTGCCAGCAGCAAAGTAGACAGGGACTATGGCTACACCTTC. This encodes CASSKVDRDYGYTF.

J is TRBJ1-2 and V is TRBV28; 8 bases map to TRBD1. Germline CDR1 is MDHEN and CDR2 is SYDVKM. The CDR3 has 17 residues. The trim removed 5 bases at V and 2 bases at J, leaving 13 bases unmatched. The CDR3 is CASSTDRGYAFNYGYTF. CDR3 DNA: TGTGCCAGCAGTACCGACAGGGGATACGCGTTCAACTATGGCTACACCTTC.

The chain links TRBV28 to TRBJ2-5; weak D call: TRBD1 (6 bases). Germline V CDR1 and CDR2: MDHEN, SYDVKM. The CDR3 is made up of 16 amino acids. The V and J ends lost 6 bases and 4 bases respectively, with 21 bases between them. The CDR3 nucleotides are TGTGCCAGCAGGTCCCTGGGGAACAGGGAGATAGAGACCCAGTACTTC. Translated, it gives CASRSLGNREIETQYF.

The chain couples TRBV29-1 to TRBJ1-2; D possibly corresponds to TRBD1 (5 bases). From germline, CDR1 is SQVTM and CDR2 ANQGSEA. The CDR3 consists of 13 residues. V was pared by 5 bases and J by 6 bases, with 16 bases between. The DNA of the CDR3 is TGCAGCGTTTCACCGGGGGGGTCGCATGGCTACACCTTC. This sequence encodes CSVSPGGSHGYTF. Combining the CDR3 with reference TRBV29-1 and TRBJ1-2 gives the whole variable domain SAVISQKPSRDICQRGTSLTIQCQVDSQVTMMFWYRQQPGQSLTLIATANQGSEATYESGFVIDKFPISRPNLTFSTLTVSNMSPEDSSIYLCSVSPGGSHGYTFGSGTRLTVV.

This clone appeared once. The chain recombines TRBV9 with TRBJ2-7, with unresolved D. Trimming stripped 3 bases from V and 0 bases from J, with 4 bases between. The CDR3 totals 12 residues. Germline values: CDR1 SGDLS, CDR2 YYNGEE. CDR3 coding DNA: TGTGCCAGCAGCGGCAGCTCCTACGAGCAGTACTTC. This encodes CASSGSSYEQYF. The variable domain in full, completed from reference TRBV9 and TRBJ2-7, reads DSGVTQTPKHLITATGQRVTLRCSPRSGDLSVYWYQQSLDQGLQFLIQYYNGEERAKGNILERFSAQQFPDLHSELNLSSLELGDSALYFCASSGSSYEQYFGPGTRLTVT.

V is TRBV5-4 and J is TRBJ2-3, with 12 bases lining up with TRBD1. Trimming at V came to 4 bases and at J to 6 bases, leaving 15 bases not matched to a gene. This CDR3 region has 18 residues. CDR1 is SGHNT, CDR2 YYREEE, per germline (reference sequence). The CDR3 DNA follows: TGTGCCAGCAGCCATCCCAGCCCGGGACAGGGGGCCTTTGATACGCAGTATTTT. It specifies CASSHPSPGQGAFDTQYF.

This chain links TRBV5-4 with TRBJ1-1, with 7 bases aligning to TRBD1. Trimming cost V 2 bases and J 1 base; bases outside gene matches: 5. The germline V gene encodes CDR1 SGHNT and CDR2 YYREEE (reference sequence). CDR3 length equals 15 residues. The chain's CDR3 is CASSLRDSSNTEAFF. The CDR3 DNA sequence: TGTGCCAGCAGCTTAAGGGACAGCTCGAACACTGAAGCTTTCTTT.

The V and J genes are TRBV28 and TRBJ2-7, with 7 bases that match TRBD1. In germline, CDR1 is MDHEN, CDR2 SYDVKM. The CDR3 is made up of 12 amino acids. Losses at the gene ends were 3 bases for V and 8 bases for J; bases not matched to a gene: 4. CDR3 region: CASSFGTAQQYF. CDR3 coding DNA: TGTGCCAGCAGTTTTGGGACAGCGCAGCAGTACTTC.

The rearrangement links TRBV5-4 to TRBJ2-7; TRBD1 agrees at 9 bases. The CDR3 is 16 residues long. Trimming took 3 bases from V and 1 from J; bases not matched to a gene: 8. The V gene's germline CDR1 is SGHNT and CDR2 YYREEE (reference sequence). CDR3 region: CASSYQTGTGSYEQYF. The DNA of the CDR3 is TGTGCCAGCAGCTATCAGACCGGGACAGGGTCCTACGAGCAGTACTTC.